This T cell receptor beta chain was sequenced during a study of T cell responses to AZD1222 COVID-19 vaccine. The study, taken as a whole, reports: The sample set comprised mostly white British donors with more females, and clonal diversity was possibly underestimated.

Generated by immunoSEQ multiplex PCR, the TCRdb table keeps only in-frame clones and is missing some. Here the sample spans 110,000 or so clones, 88% being singletons. Per germline, CDR1 SGHDN and CDR2 FVKESK. V was clipped by 0 bases and J by 5 bases; unmatched bases: 9. The length of the CDR3 is 16 residues. This clone was counted only a few times. The antigen remains undetermined. V and J are TRBV14 and TRBJ2-5, with 7 bases aligning to TRBD2. This receptor was identified in an adult in good health. This material consisted of peripheral blood, taken on day 0 of AZD1222 vaccination. CDR3 loop: CASSQDGRAREETQYF. CDR3 bases: TGTGCCAGCAGCCAAGATGGGAGGGCCCGGGAGGAGACCCAGTACTTC.